Below, 25 T cell receptor beta chains from the same sample are listed, as sequenced in a study of blood T cell repertoires in COVID-19. Libraries were prepared by immunoSEQ multiplex PCR; TCRdb keeps only in-frame clonotypes and omits some of them. Found here are fewer than 70,000 clones, over 75% of them singletons; the top ten hold around 6.9%. The sequenced sample was peripheral blood. These receptors came from a man aged 55 to 69 with active or convalescent COVID-19.

This clone was seen a single time. The chain combines TRBV7-9 with TRBJ1-3; a weak D match, TRBD1 (5 bases). The ends were cut back, 5 bases at V and 4 bases at J, with 12 bases in the middle. The CDR3 sequence is 14 residues long. Germline V gene sequence: CDR1 SEHNR, CDR2 FQNEAQ (reference sequence). The CDR3 DNA sequence: TGTGCCAGCAGCCAGACAGCCGGAGGAAACACCATATATTTT. It translates to CASSQTAGGNTIYF.

In this sample, this clone turned up once. The V gene is TRBV11-2, the J gene TRBJ1-2; 9 bases line up with TRBD1. The trim removed 4 bases at V and 7 bases at J, leaving 13 bases unmatched. The germline V gene encodes CDR1 SGHAT and CDR2 FQNNGV. The CDR3 consists of 16 residues. As DNA, the CDR3 is TGTGCCAGCAGCTATACCGGGACAGGGTCTGTAGGTGGCTACACCTTC. It specifies CASSYTGTGSVGGYTF.

The V gene is TRBV28, the J gene TRBJ2-2; 9 nucleotides align to TRBD1. V lost 4 bases, J lost 5 bases, and 5 bases stayed unmatched. CDR1 is MDHEN and CDR2 is SYDVKM in the germline V gene. This CDR3 has 15 amino acids. CDR3 in amino acids: CASSSLQGATGELFF. The CDR3 DNA is TGTGCCAGCAGTTCCCTACAGGGGGCGACCGGGGAGCTGTTTTTT.

The V gene is TRBV5-1, the J gene TRBJ2-1; 16 nucleotides match TRBD2. Germline V CDR1 and CDR2: SGHRS, YFSETQ. The CDR3 has 18 amino acids. The V and J ends lost 3 bases and 1 base, in that order; junction bases with no gene match: 4. The CDR3 loop is CASSWGLAGGPSYNEQFF. The CDR3 DNA follows: TGCGCCAGCAGCTGGGGACTAGCGGGGGGGCCGTCCTACAATGAGCAGTTCTTC.

The chain joins TRBV28 to TRBJ1-5, with 7 bases that match TRBD1. Looked up from germline, CDR1 is MDHEN and CDR2 is SYDVKM. The CDR3 is 14 amino acids. Trimming at V came to 6 bases and at J to 3 bases, leaving 5 bases not matched to a gene. The CDR3 sequence: CASRRGQPNQPQHF. CDR3 in DNA: TGTGCCAGCAGACGGGGACAGCCCAATCAGCCCCAGCATTTT.

The rearrangement uses TRBV2 and TRBJ2-7; 10 nucleotides match TRBD1. Per germline, CDR1 SNHLY and CDR2 FYNNEI. This CDR3 spans 15 amino acids. Trimming at V came to 3 bases and at J to 4 bases, leaving 6 bases not matched to a gene. DNA of the CDR3: TGTGCCAGCAGTGATGACAGGGGGCGTTTTTACGAGCAGTACTTC. Amino acids: CASSDDRGRFYEQYF.

The V call is TRBV2, the J call TRBJ1-5, with 7 bases aligning to TRBD1. The CDR3 length is 14 residues. The trim removed 6 bases at V and 3 bases at J, leaving 5 bases unmatched. In germline, CDR1 is SNHLY, CDR2 FYNNEI. CDR3: CASRGTANNQPQHF. CDR3 coding DNA: TGTGCCAGCAGAGGGACAGCCAACAATCAGCCCCAGCATTTT.

The V gene is TRBV2, the J gene TRBJ1-2, with D perhaps TRBD1 (5 bases). This CDR3 is 14 amino acids long. V was clipped by 4 bases and J by 4 bases, with 13 bases between them. CDR1 is SNHLY, CDR2 FYNNEI, per germline. CDR3 sequence: CASSGGRVGYGYTF. In nucleotides, the CDR3 is TGTGCCAGCAGTGGTGGCAGGGTGGGCTATGGCTACACCTTC.

The gene calls are TRBV30 and TRBJ1-5, with unresolved D. Germline assignment: CDR1 GTSNPN and CDR2 SVGIG (reference sequence). This CDR3 is built from 16 residues. The ends were cut back, 0 bases at V and 0 bases at J, with 12 bases in the middle. The CDR3 protein is CAWSVRPALSNQPQHF. The CDR3 coding sequence is TGTGCCTGGAGTGTACGGCCAGCGCTTAGCAATCAGCCCCAGCATTTT.

This clone came up a few times. V and J are TRBV28 and TRBJ1-5; TRBD1 agrees at 8 bases. CDR3 length: 13 amino acids. Germline CDR1 MDHEN, CDR2 SYDVKM. V was clipped by 8 bases and J by 7 bases; unmatched bases: 7. CDR3 region: CASHTGGGQPQHF. As DNA, the CDR3 is TGTGCCAGCCACACAGGGGGAGGACAGCCCCAGCATTTT. Variable domain in full (rest from reference TRBV28 and TRBJ1-5): DVKVTQSSRYLVKRTGEKVFLECVQDMDHENMFWYRQDPGLGLRLIYFSYDVKMKEKGDIPEGYSVSREKKERFSLILESASTNQTSMYLCASHTGGGQPQHFGDGTRLSIL.

This clone appeared a single time. This rearrangement joins TRBV11-2 to TRBJ1-1, with D possibly matching TRBD1 (6 bases). V lost 0 bases and J lost 5, with 10 bases in between. Per the germline V gene, CDR1 is SGHAT and CDR2 is FQNNGV. The CDR3 loop spans 14 amino acids. CDR3: CASSLEGARTEAFF. In DNA, the CDR3 is TGTGCCAGCAGCTTAGAGGGGGCGCGGACTGAAGCTTTCTTT.

This clone was picked up one time. The chain is built from TRBV27 and TRBJ2-1, with TRBD1 identical over 8 bases. The germline V gene encodes CDR1 MNHEY and CDR2 SMNVEV (reference sequence). V trimming: 4 bases; J trimming: 4 bases; junction bases outside the gene matches: 6. The length of the CDR3 is 15 residues. CDR3 in DNA: TGTGCCAGCAGTTCGGACAGGGCTTTTTACAATGAGCAGTTCTTC. It translates to CASSSDRAFYNEQFF.

This chain joins TRBV5-1 and TRBJ2-7, with unresolved D. The CDR3 covers 15 residues. V lost 0 bases and J 1 base, leaving 11 bases between the germline ends. Per germline, CDR1 SGHRS and CDR2 YFSETQ. The CDR3 spells CASSLDLGSSYEQYF. In nucleotides, the CDR3 is TGCGCCAGCAGCTTGGATTTGGGCAGTTCCTACGAGCAGTACTTC.

The chain is built from TRBV7-6 and TRBJ1-6; 8 bases are shared with TRBD1. Germline-derived CDR1 and CDR2 are SGHVS and FNYEAQ. V dropped 6 bases and J dropped 9; count of bases not matched to a gene: 4. The CDR3 contains 13 residues. The CDR3: CASRPGGSSPLHF. For the CDR3, the DNA is TGTGCCAGCAGGCCAGGGGGCTCTTCACCCCTCCACTTT.

The rearrangement uses TRBV2 and TRBJ2-7, with 7 bases that match TRBD2. In germline, CDR1 is SNHLY, CDR2 FYNNEI. The CDR3 runs 15 residues. The junction had 10 bases not matched to a gene; V was cut back by 2 bases and J by 6 bases. The CDR3 DNA follows: TGTGCCAGCAGTGAAAGAAGCGGGAACATCTCCGAGCAGTACTTC. It yields the protein CASSERSGNISEQYF.

The rearrangement links TRBV2 to TRBJ2-7; D is perhaps TRBD1 (6 bases). The germline V gene has CDR1 SNHLY and CDR2 FYNNEI. This CDR3 is 15 amino acids long. V was shortened by 5 bases and J by 1 base, with 15 bases between the two germline ends. CDR3 sequence: CASSLYRVWSYEQYF. The CDR3 DNA sequence: TGTGCCAGCAGTTTATACAGGGTTTGGTCCTACGAGCAGTACTTC. Filled out from reference TRBV2 and TRBJ2-7, the complete variable domain reads EPEVTQTPSHQVTQMGQEVILRCVPISNHLYFYWYRQILGQKVEFLVSFYNNEISEKSEIFDDQFSVERPDGSNFTLKIRSTKLEDSAMYFCASSLYRVWSYEQYFGPGTRLTVT.

This chain joins TRBV28 and TRBJ1-3; TRBD1 agrees at 12 bases. CDR1 is MDHEN, CDR2 SYDVKM, per germline. The trim removed 5 bases at V and 5 bases at J, leaving 13 bases unmatched. The CDR3 length is 18 residues. The CDR3 loop reads CASSPPFPGQGARNTIYF. CDR3 DNA: TGTGCCAGCAGTCCCCCTTTCCCGGGACAGGGGGCGCGAAACACCATATATTTT.

The chain links TRBV7-8 to TRBJ2-3, with 7 positions matching TRBD1. Germline lookup yields CDR1 SGHVS and CDR2 FQNEAQ. J lost 1 base, V lost 3 bases, and 7 bases had no gene match. CDR3 size: 16 residues. The CDR3 is CASSFGGTGGTDTQYF. CDR3 nucleotide sequence: TGTGCCAGCAGCTTTGGGGGAACAGGGGGCACAGATACGCAGTATTTT.

This clone was picked up one time. Additional DNA sequences in this sample encode the identical CDR3. The chain recombines TRBV6-6 with TRBJ1-5, with a possible D match to TRBD1 (5 bases). Per germline, CDR1 MNHNY and CDR2 SVGAGI (reference sequence). The CDR3 has 14 amino acids. V was pared by 0 bases and J by 6 bases, with 9 bases between. Here the CDR3 DNA reads TGTGCCAGCAGTTACTCCGGGGGGAGTCAGCCCCAGCATTTT. Protein: CASSYSGGSQPQHF.

The chain combines TRBV24-1 with TRBJ2-3; D remains ambiguous. This CDR3 is built from 13 residues. Germline V lookup: CDR1 KGHDR, CDR2 SFDVKD. V was shortened by 5 bases and J by 2 bases, with 7 bases between the two germline ends. As DNA, the CDR3 is TGTGCCACCAGTGGTACTATCACAGATACGCAGTATTTT. This encodes CATSGTITDTQYF.

J is TRBJ2-1 and V is TRBV18; tentatively, D is TRBD1 (5 bases). The CDR3 spans 15 residues. The germline gives CDR1 KGHSH, CDR2 LQKENI. Trimming removed 2 bases at V and 3 bases at J, with 11 bases between. In DNA form, the CDR3 reads TGTGCCAGCTCACCAGCGGCAGGACACTACAATGAGCAGTTCTTC. It encodes CASSPAAGHYNEQFF.

V gene TRBV4-2 combines with J gene TRBJ2-1; weak D call: TRBD2 (6 bases). V was clipped by 0 bases and J by 3 bases, with 6 bases between them. This CDR3 spans 14 amino acids. Looked up from germline, CDR1 is LGHNA and CDR2 is YNFKEQ. As DNA, the CDR3 is TGTGCCAGCAGCCAAGAAGCGGGCTACAATGAGCAGTTCTTC. This gives the protein CASSQEAGYNEQFF.

This chain links TRBV27 with TRBJ2-7; TRBD2 aligns across 12 bases. The length of the CDR3 is 14 residues. Germline CDR1 and CDR2: MNHEY and SMNVEV (reference sequence). J gave up 3 bases and V 6 bases, and 3 bases lay outside the gene matches. DNA of the CDR3: TGTGCCAGCAGCCGACTAGCGGGGGTCTACGAGCAGTACTTC. Protein: CASSRLAGVYEQYF.

The chain has TRBV5-1 and TRBJ2-5, with 10 bases identical to TRBD2. The CDR3 totals 14 residues. V was clipped by 6 bases and J by 5 bases; unmatched bases: 7. Germline-derived CDR1 and CDR2 are SGHRS and YFSETQ. The CDR3 here is CASNKRGGRETQYF. The DNA of the CDR3 is TGCGCCAGCAACAAGCGGGGGGGCAGGGAGACCCAGTACTTC. The full variable domain, its missing parts supplied by reference TRBV5-1 and TRBJ2-5, is KAGVTQTPRYLIKTRGQQVTLSCSPISGHRSVSWYQQTPGQGLQFLFEYFSETQRNKGNFPGRFSGRQFSNSRSEMNVSTLELGDSALYLCASNKRGGRETQYFGPGTRLLVL.

The CDR3, as DNA: TGTGCCAGCAGCCCCGGGCTAGCGGCCGATACGCAGTATTTT. Translation gives CASSPGLAADTQYF. The rearrangement uses TRBV7-3 and TRBJ2-3; 7 nucleotides align to TRBD2. The CDR3 sequence is 14 residues long. The germline CDR1 and CDR2 sequences are SGHTA and FQGTGA. The V gene end was trimmed by 5 bases and the J gene end by 6 bases; junction bases not matched to a gene: 8.